This is a list of T cell receptor beta chains from one sample in a study of cytomegalovirus exposure and HLA in healthy donors. The repertoire was sequenced with immunoSEQ multiplex PCR; TCRdb's copy has only in-frame clones and lacks some. The profile shows around 130,000 clones, roughly 88% of them singletons. Material for sequencing was PBMCs. Receptors originate from a boy aged 10-17 years in good health and CMV-seronegative. CDR3s include the opening cysteine and the closing phenylalanine or tryptophan. Fields, in order: V gene, clone size, D gene, J gene, CDR3 protein, CDR3 DNA. A D gene is named only where the DNA matches it firmly. Some rows mark clone size as missing; the rest say once, few, many or name a class of expanded clone.

>TRBV4-3|once|TRBD1|TRBJ1-2
CASSHSTGGYGYTF
TGCGCCAGCAGCCATTCTACAGGGGGCTATGGCTACACCTTC
>TRBV6-5|few|TRBD1|TRBJ2-7
CASSQTGYEQYF
TGTGCCAGCAGCCAGACAGGGTACGAGCAGTACTTC
>TRBV27|NA|NA|TRBJ1-3
CASSLVGGNGNTIYF
TGTGCCAGCAGTTTAGTCGGGGGGAACGGAAACACCATATATTTT
>TRBV18|NA|TRBD1|TRBJ1-1
CASSPKQGEFLNTEAFF
TGTGCCAGCTCTCCGAAACAGGGGGAATTCCTGAACACTGAAGCTTTCTTT
>TRBV6-5|NA|NA|TRBJ1-1
CASRKLNTEAFF
TGTGCCAGCAGGAAGCTGAACACTGAAGCTTTCTTT
>TRBV19|once|TRBD2|TRBJ2-7
CASSTVAGRYEQYF
TGTGCCAGTAGTACGGTAGCGGGAAGGTACGAGCAGTACTTC
>TRBV14|NA|TRBD1|TRBJ1-1
CASSQVGKGADTEAFF
TGTGCCAGCAGCCAGGTGGGAAAGGGGGCTGACACTGAAGCTTTCTTT
>TRBV5-4|NA|TRBD1|TRBJ2-7
CASRPGTAYEQYF
TGTGCCAGCAGACCCGGGACAGCCTACGAGCAGTACTTC
>TRBV6-1|once|TRBD2|TRBJ2-1
CASKAGGISYNEQFF
TGTGCCAGCAAAGCGGGAGGTATATCCTACAATGAGCAGTTCTTC
>TRBV29-1|NA|TRBD1|TRBJ1-4
CSVPDGRQGGEKLFF
TGCAGCGTCCCAGACGGCCGACAGGGGGGCGAAAAACTGTTTTTT
>TRBV6-5|few|TRBD1|TRBJ1-1
CASSYVQGAGAFF
TGTGCCAGCAGTTATGTACAGGGGGCAGGAGCTTTCTTT
>TRBV19|NA|NA|TRBJ1-5
CASSIAERYNQPQHF
TGTGCCAGTAGTATAGCCGAGAGGTACAATCAGCCCCAGCATTTT
>TRBV7-8|once|NA|TRBJ2-7
CASSLAGGSSYEQYF
TGTGCCAGCAGCTTAGCGGGGGGAAGCTCCTACGAGCAGTACTTC
>TRBV7-6|NA|NA|TRBJ1-1
CASSLQGFAEAFF
TGTGCCAGCAGCTTACAGGGTTTCGCTGAAGCTTTCTTT
>TRBV9|NA|TRBD1|TRBJ1-4
CASSPGTGEKLFF
TGTGCCAGCAGCCCCGGGACAGGGGAAAAACTGTTTTTT
>TRBV6-5|few|NA|TRBJ1-1
CASSYSNLRAGTEAFF
TGTGCCAGCAGTTACTCGAATTTGAGAGCGGGGACTGAAGCTTTCTTT
>TRBV6-5|NA|NA|TRBJ1-2
CASSLRGDGIRTF
TGTGCCAGCAGCCTTCGGGGGGACGGGATAAGGACCTTC
>TRBV7-6|few|NA|TRBJ1-5
CASSLDPGQYSNQPQHF
TGTGCCAGCAGCTTAGACCCAGGACAGTATAGCAATCAGCCCCAGCATTTT
>TRBV6-4|NA|TRBD1|TRBJ1-2
CASSPDRGDGYTF
TGTGCCAGCAGCCCCGACAGGGGTGATGGCTACACCTTC
>TRBV7-3|NA|NA|TRBJ2-7
CASSLDSSYEQYF
TGTGCCAGCAGCTTAGACAGTAGCTACGAGCAGTACTTC
>TRBV2|NA|TRBD1|TRBJ1-5
CASSAGTGIYEHF
TGTGCCAGCAGTGCCGGGACAGGGATCTACGAGCATTTT
>TRBV4-1|few|NA|TRBJ1-5
CASSQDDRTISNQPQHF
TGCGCCAGCAGCCAAGATGACAGGACCATTAGCAATCAGCCCCAGCATTTT
>TRBV6-5|once|NA|TRBJ1-2
CASSYPGAYGYTF
TGTGCCAGCAGTTACCCAGGGGCCTATGGCTACACCTTC
>TRBV19|NA|NA|TRBJ1-1
CASSLQRATEAFF
TGTGCCAGTAGTCTTCAGAGGGCCACTGAAGCTTTCTTT
>TRBV5-1|NA|TRBD1|TRBJ1-1
CANQIQARGTAEAFF
TGCGCCAACCAGATCCAAGCGAGAGGGACAGCTGAAGCTTTCTTT
>TRBV18|NA|TRBD1|TRBJ1-2
CASSPPGQSYGYTF
TGTGCCAGCTCACCACCGGGACAGAGCTATGGCTACACCTTC
>TRBV19|NA|TRBD2|TRBJ2-1
CASSITQGLARRWDQFF
TGTGCCAGTAGTATCACTCAGGGACTAGCTCGGAGGTGGGATCAGTTCTTC
>TRBV6-1|NA|NA|TRBJ1-2
CASRPDSYGYTF
TGTGCCAGCAGGCCGGACAGCTATGGCTACACCTTC
>TRBV7-9|NA|NA|TRBJ1-5
CASSASAASNQPQHF
TGTGCCAGCAGCGCGTCGGCGGCCAGCAATCAGCCCCAGCATTTT
>TRBV25-1|NA|NA|TRBJ2-1
CARRLSGGKAYNEQFF
TGTGCCAGGAGGCTTTCTGGCGGGAAGGCCTACAATGAGCAGTTCTTC
>TRBV23-1|NA|TRBD1|TRBJ1-3
CASSQLTGEGGNTIYF
TGCGCCAGCAGTCAACTGACAGGGGAGGGTGGAAACACCATATATTTT
>TRBV6-5|NA|NA|TRBJ2-5
CASSSLGGRDRETQYF
TGTGCCAGCAGTTCATTGGGGGGACGGGACCGAGAGACCCAGTACTTC
>TRBV7-2|NA|TRBD1|TRBJ1-2
CASSRQGAGYTF
TGTGCCAGCAGCAGACAGGGGGCGGGCTACACCTTC
>TRBV15|NA|NA|TRBJ1-2
CATSRDRESYTF
TGTGCCACCAGCAGAGACAGGGAAAGCTACACCTTC
>TRBV9|NA|NA|TRBJ2-2
CASSVEAGNTGELFF
TGTGCCAGCAGCGTAGAAGCGGGGAACACCGGGGAGCTGTTTTTT
>TRBV7-3|NA|TRBD2|TRBJ2-2
CASSLVAGGRSTGELFF
TGTGCCAGCAGCTTGGTCGCGGGAGGGCGGTCGACCGGGGAGCTGTTTTTT
>TRBV7-9|NA|TRBD1|TRBJ2-5
CASSFPGQGRGTQYF
TGTGCCAGCAGCTTTCCGGGACAGGGGAGGGGGACCCAGTACTTC
>TRBV10-3|once|NA|TRBJ2-1
CAISAGLSYNEQFF
TGTGCCATCAGTGCGGGACTCTCCTACAATGAGCAGTTCTTC
>TRBV29-1|NA|TRBD1|TRBJ2-7
CSVEIQGAPYEQYF
TGCAGCGTCGAAATCCAGGGGGCCCCCTACGAGCAGTACTTC
>TRBV4-3|once|TRBD1|TRBJ1-3
CASSPGQGPGNTIYF
TGCGCCAGCAGCCCCGGACAGGGTCCTGGAAACACCATATATTTT
>TRBV4-2|NA|TRBD2|TRBJ2-1
CASSRTSGGNLRNEQFF
TGTGCCAGCAGCCGGACTAGCGGGGGAAACCTTAGGAATGAGCAGTTCTTC
>TRBV7-2|NA|NA|TRBJ1-1
CASSSDSYNTEAFF
TGTGCCAGCAGCTCCGATAGCTACAACACTGAAGCTTTCTTT
>TRBV30|NA|TRBD1|TRBJ2-2
CAWTRQGAGELFF
TGTGCCTGGACCCGACAGGGGGCCGGGGAGCTGTTTTTT
>TRBV5-1|NA|NA|TRBJ1-4
CASSLAGSSSEKLFF
TGCGCCAGCAGCTTGGCTGGCAGTTCTTCTGAAAAACTGTTTTTT
>TRBV7-9|NA|NA|TRBJ2-1
CASSLALGSGNRWNEQFF
TGTGCCAGCAGCTTAGCGCTGGGGTCAGGGAATAGGTGGAATGAGCAGTTCTTC
>TRBV19|NA|TRBD2|TRBJ2-4
CASSIDGGRGKNIQYF
TGTGCCAGTAGTATAGATGGTGGGCGGGGGAAAAACATTCAGTACTTC
>TRBV6-1|NA|TRBD1|TRBJ1-5
CASSLTGREPQHF
TGTGCCAGCAGCTTGACAGGGCGGGAGCCCCAGCATTTT
>TRBV7-8|NA|NA|TRBJ2-7
CASSLELYEQYF
TGTGCCAGCAGCTTGGAGCTCTACGAGCAGTACTTC
>TRBV5-1|NA|NA|TRBJ2-3
CASSLTNTQYF
TGCGCCAGCAGCTTGACAAATACGCAGTATTTT
>TRBV5-4|NA|TRBD1|TRBJ1-2
CASSFLNRQGGGYTF
TGTGCCAGCAGCTTTCTCAATCGACAGGGCGGTGGCTACACCTTC
>TRBV4-2|NA|TRBD1|TRBJ1-2
CASSQDGTGTYGYTF
TGTGCCAGCAGCCAAGACGGGACAGGGACCTATGGCTACACCTTC
>TRBV9|NA|TRBD2|TRBJ2-2
CASSGGGNTGELFF
TGTGCCAGCAGCGGCGGGGGAAACACCGGGGAGCTGTTTTTT
>TRBV6-7|NA|NA|TRBJ2-7
CAIYGHTNSYEQYF
TGTGCCATTTACGGACACACTAATTCCTACGAGCAGTACTTC